The next 2 T cell receptor beta chains were all read from a single sample in a study of spatial heterogeneity in lung cancer. Their specific antigens are unknown. From the 5' RACE reads, TCRdb called clonotypes with MiXCR, one entry per CDR3 protein. The sample shows about 12,000 distinct CDR3 sequences, 5.5% to 8.5% of them seen only once. Time point reported: sample taken at primary tumor resection. Study conclusions and caveats: Expanded intratumoral alpha and beta TCR counts tracked tumor mutation counts.

Here the sequenced sample was lung tumor tissue, taken at surgery. Receptors were obtained from a female donor with early-stage non-small cell lung cancer.

This clonotype was recorded many times. The chain carries TRBV6-1 and TRBJ2-3; 7 bases fit TRBD1. V trimming: 6 bases; J trimming: 6 bases; junction bases outside the gene matches: 9. Per the germline V gene, CDR1 is MNHNS and CDR2 is SASEGT. The CDR3 is 14 residues long. In nucleotides, the CDR3 is TGTGCCAGCAGAACTCGACAGGGTTCGGATACGCAGTATTTT. This encodes CASRTRQGSDTQYF.

This clonotype is medium-sized within its sample. J is TRBJ2-3 and V is TRBV6-5; 12 nucleotides match TRBD1. V shed 7 bases and J 3 bases; nucleotides not matched to a gene: 23. The V gene's germline CDR1 is MNHEY and CDR2 SVGAGI. This CDR3 comprises 21 residues. CDR3 region: CASTPVAWDRGRIGRTDTQYF. The CDR3 nucleotides read TGTGCCAGCACCCCCGTGGCGTGGGACAGGGGGCGAATTGGGAGAACAGATACGCAGTATTTT.